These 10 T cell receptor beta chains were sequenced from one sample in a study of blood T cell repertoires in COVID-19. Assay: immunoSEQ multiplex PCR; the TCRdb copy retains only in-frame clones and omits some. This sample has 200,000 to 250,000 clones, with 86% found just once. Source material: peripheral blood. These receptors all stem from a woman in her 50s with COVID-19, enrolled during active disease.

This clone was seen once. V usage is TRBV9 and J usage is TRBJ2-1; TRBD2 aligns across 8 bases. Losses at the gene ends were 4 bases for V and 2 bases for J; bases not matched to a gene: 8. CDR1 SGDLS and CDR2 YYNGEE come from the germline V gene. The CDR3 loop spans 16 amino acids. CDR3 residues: CASSYAGGPAYNEQFF. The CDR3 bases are TGTGCCAGCAGCTACGCGGGGGGCCCAGCCTACAATGAGCAGTTCTTC. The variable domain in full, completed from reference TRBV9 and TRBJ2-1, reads DSGVTQTPKHLITATGQRVTLRCSPRSGDLSVYWYQQSLDQGLQFLIQYYNGEERAKGNILERFSAQQFPDLHSELNLSSLELGDSALYFCASSYAGGPAYNEQFFGPGTRLTVL.

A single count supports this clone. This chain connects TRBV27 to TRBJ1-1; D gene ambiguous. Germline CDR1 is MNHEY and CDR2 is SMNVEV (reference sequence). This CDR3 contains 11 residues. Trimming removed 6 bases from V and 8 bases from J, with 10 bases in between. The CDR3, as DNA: TGTGCCAGCAGCGGAATGGGCGAAGCTTTCTTT. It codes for CASSGMGEAFF.

CDR3 nucleotides: TGTGCCAGCAGTACCGGGACAGGGGGCGGCTACACCTTC. Residues: CASSTGTGGGYTF. V and J are TRBV6-5 and TRBJ1-2; 12 nucleotides agree with TRBD1. Germline CDR1 MNHEY, CDR2 SVGAGI. There are 13 residues in the CDR3. The V and J ends lost 5 bases and 8 bases, in that order; junction bases with no gene match: 3.

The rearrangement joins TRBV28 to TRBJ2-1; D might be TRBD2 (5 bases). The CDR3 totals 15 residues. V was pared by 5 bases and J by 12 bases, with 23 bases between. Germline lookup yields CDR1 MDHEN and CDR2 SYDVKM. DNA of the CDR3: TGTGCCAGCAGTCCCCAGTTTATATGGAGGTCCCGGCAGTTCTTC. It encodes CASSPQFIWRSRQFF.

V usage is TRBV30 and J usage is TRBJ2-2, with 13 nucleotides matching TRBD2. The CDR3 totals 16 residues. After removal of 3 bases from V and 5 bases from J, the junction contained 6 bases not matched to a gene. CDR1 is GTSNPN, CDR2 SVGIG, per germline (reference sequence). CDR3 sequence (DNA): TGTGCCTGGAGCGAGGGACTAGCGGGGAATACCGGGGAGCTGTTTTTT. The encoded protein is CAWSEGLAGNTGELFF.

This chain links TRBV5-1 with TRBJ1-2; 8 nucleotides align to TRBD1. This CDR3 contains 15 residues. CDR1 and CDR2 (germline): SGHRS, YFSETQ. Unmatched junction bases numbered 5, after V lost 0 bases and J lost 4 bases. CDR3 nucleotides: TGCGCCAGCAGCTTGGTGGCAGGGGGCGTCTATGGCTACACCTTC. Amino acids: CASSLVAGGVYGYTF.

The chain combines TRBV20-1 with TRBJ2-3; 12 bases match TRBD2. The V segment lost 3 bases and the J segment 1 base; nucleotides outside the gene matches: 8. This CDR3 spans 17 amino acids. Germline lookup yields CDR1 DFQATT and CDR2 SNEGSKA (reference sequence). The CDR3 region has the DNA TGCAGTGCTAGTATTCTAGCGGGGGGGAGAGGCACAGATACGCAGTATTTT. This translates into CSASILAGGRGTDTQYF.

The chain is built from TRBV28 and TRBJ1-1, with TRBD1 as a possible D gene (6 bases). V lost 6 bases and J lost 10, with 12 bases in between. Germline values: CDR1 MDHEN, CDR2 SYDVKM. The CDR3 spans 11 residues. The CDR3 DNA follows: TGTGCCAGCAGCGACAGGATGCGAGCTTTCTTT. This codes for CASSDRMRAFF.

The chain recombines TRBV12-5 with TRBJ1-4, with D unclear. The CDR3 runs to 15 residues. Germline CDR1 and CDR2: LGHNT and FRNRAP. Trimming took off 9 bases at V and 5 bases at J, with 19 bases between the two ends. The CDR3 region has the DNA TGTGCTAGCGGCCTCTTGGGCGGGCTGAATGAAAAACTGTTTTTT. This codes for CASGLLGGLNEKLFF.

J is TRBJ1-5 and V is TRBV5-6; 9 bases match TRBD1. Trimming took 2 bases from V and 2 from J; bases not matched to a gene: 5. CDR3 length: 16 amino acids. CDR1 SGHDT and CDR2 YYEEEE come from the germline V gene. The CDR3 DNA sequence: TGTGCCAGCAGCTTCTGGACAGGGGTAGGCAATCAGCCCCAGCATTTT. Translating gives CASSFWTGVGNQPQHF.